The clone carrying this T cell receptor beta chain has just a few counts. The target antigen is unknown. This sample is part of a study of OX40 agonist ivuxolimab in advanced cancers. Germline V gene data show CDR1 as LNHNV and CDR2 as YYDKDF (reference sequence). V was clipped by 3 bases and J by 10 bases, with 10 bases between them. This CDR3 comprises 13 residues. Study-wide results and caveats: It was not determined which antigens were specifically recognized by the peripheral T cells that had undergone clonal expansion. Several nonresponders also turned out to have low normalized T-cell clonal expansion.

Data came from immunoSEQ multiplex PCR; TCRdb stores just in-frame clones and leaves some out. The table has about 70,000 clones, around 83% seen once. The sample consisted of CD4+ or CD8+ T cells sorted from blood, taken in a trial of the OX40 agonist ivuxolimab. The receptor was derived from an adult with an advanced solid tumor such as melanoma, head and neck, liver or kidney cancer. This rearrangement joins TRBV15 to TRBJ1-6; maybe TRBD1 (5 bases). CDR3 sequence: CATSRGTPSPLHF. In DNA, the CDR3 is TGTGCCACCAGCAGGGGGACGCCATCACCCCTCCACTTT.